This passage covers 5 T cell receptor beta chains from one sample sequenced in a study of T cells after yellow fever vaccination. TCRdb reprocessed the 5' RACE reads with MiXCR, giving one entry per CDR3 protein. The data contain about 340,000 distinct CDR3 sequences, under 15% of them singletons. This material consisted of CD4+ T cells sorted from PBMCs, taken 15 days after the yellow fever booster vaccination. All receptors come from a man aged 18-30 years who received the YFV17D yellow fever vaccine.

This clonotype occurred many times. J is TRBJ2-3 and V is TRBV5-1, with D possibly TRBD1 on 6 matching bases. From germline, CDR1 is SGHRS and CDR2 YFSETQ. The CDR3 loop spans 14 amino acids. Trimming took off 3 bases at V and 0 bases at J, with 8 bases between the two ends. The CDR3 loop reads CASSWTASTDTQYF. The CDR3 DNA follows: TGCGCCAGCAGCTGGACAGCTAGCACAGATACGCAGTATTTT.

The chain is built from TRBV5-1 and TRBJ2-2; a possible D gene is TRBD2 (6 bases). Per the germline V gene, CDR1 is SGHRS and CDR2 is YFSETQ. V dropped 0 bases and J dropped 1 base, with 10 bases sitting between them. CDR3 length: 16 residues. CDR3 protein: CASSLVLGGNTGELFF. CDR3 bases: TGCGCCAGCAGCTTGGTCTTGGGGGGGAACACCGGGGAGCTGTTTTTT.

The chain joins TRBV6-5 to TRBJ2-1; 10 bases are a match to TRBD2. V trimming: 2 bases; J trimming: 4 bases; junction bases outside the gene matches: 2. Germline CDR1 is MNHEY and CDR2 is SVGAGI. CDR3 size: 15 residues. The chain's CDR3 is CASSYTSGIYNEQFF. The CDR3 DNA reads as TGTGCCAGCAGTTACACTAGCGGGATATACAATGAGCAGTTCTTC.

This clonotype was picked up a small number of times. The rearrangement links TRBV7-8 to TRBJ1-3; unclear D gene. V gave up 3 bases and J gave up 0 bases, with 6 bases separating them. The CDR3 consists of 14 residues. CDR1 is SGHVS and CDR2 is FQNEAQ in the germline V gene. The CDR3 sequence: CASSFPNSGNTIYF. The CDR3 nucleotides read TGTGCCAGCAGCTTTCCCAACTCTGGAAACACCATATATTTT.

There are a few counts of this clonotype. The chain combines TRBV7-2 with TRBJ2-7; no definite D call. Germline V gene data show CDR1 as SGHTA and CDR2 as FQGNSA. Trimming left V 1 base short and J 7 bases short, with 11 bases between. This CDR3 spans 13 amino acids. CDR3 sequence (DNA): TGTGCCAGCAGCTTAGGCCAGCTTGGGGAGCAGTACTTC. This codes for CASSLGQLGEQYF.